What follows are 12 T cell receptor beta chains derived from one specimen sequenced in a study of blood T cells in healthy people across ages. For the second PCR, which ran for 7 to 11 cycles, a sample-barcoded 5' primer and a J-beta primer mix were used. One entry per CDR3 protein results from TCRdb running MiXCR on the 5' RACE reads. The sample includes 550,000 to 750,000 distinct CDR3 sequences, around 20% of them seen just once. Source material: blood. These receptor sequences come from a man between 65 and 80 years old in good health.

The gene calls are TRBV10-3 and TRBJ1-5; D gene uncertain. Germline CDR1 and CDR2: ENHRY and SYGVKD. V gave up 0 bases and J gave up 6 bases, with 6 bases separating them. The CDR3 is made up of 13 amino acids. DNA for the CDR3: TGTGCCATCAGTGAGTCGAGTGGTCAGCCCCAGCATTTT. It specifies CAISESSGQPQHF.

V gene TRBV10-3 combines with J gene TRBJ2-7, with 10 bases identical to TRBD1. The trim removed 6 bases at V and 0 bases at J, leaving 2 bases unmatched. Germline-derived CDR1 and CDR2 are ENHRY and SYGVKD. The CDR3 runs to 14 residues. Written as DNA, the CDR3 is TGTGCCATCAGGGGACAGGGGAGCTCCTACGAGCAGTACTTC. Translation: CAIRGQGSSYEQYF.

This clonotype was picked up a small number of times. V gene TRBV5-5 combines with J gene TRBJ2-7; 8 bases line up with TRBD2. The V and J ends lost 1 base and 11 bases, in that order; junction bases with no gene match: 14. The CDR3 contains 15 residues. Germline CDR1 SGHKS, CDR2 YYEKEE (reference sequence). This CDR3 is CASSLFFQAGEHKYF. Here the CDR3 DNA reads TGTGCCAGCAGCTTGTTTTTCCAAGCGGGAGAGCACAAGTACTTC.

This rearrangement joins TRBV24-1 to TRBJ2-1; TRBD2 might be the D (5 bases). CDR3 length: 13 residues. The germline CDR1 and CDR2 sequences are KGHDR and SFDVKD. Trimming shortened V by 3 bases and J by 10 bases, and 12 bases separated the two germline ends. CDR3 nucleotide sequence: TGTGCCACCAGTGATCTCCGGACTGAAGAGCAGTTCTTC. The encoded protein is CATSDLRTEEQFF.

The genes are TRBV10-2 and TRBJ2-7; D ambiguous. The CDR3 is 11 residues long. Germline V gene data show CDR1 as WSHSY and CDR2 as SAAADI. Between the trimmed V and J ends, which lost 2 bases and 6 bases, there was a span of 5 bases. CDR3 amino acids: CASSEVSEQYF. The CDR3 nucleotides are TGCGCCAGCAGTGAGGTCTCCGAGCAGTACTTC.

This clonotype was observed a few times. The chain couples TRBV5-1 to TRBJ1-1; no clear D gene. The germline V gene has CDR1 SGHRS and CDR2 YFSETQ. The CDR3 runs 11 residues. Trimming took off 5 bases at V and 9 bases at J, with 11 bases between the two ends. For the CDR3, the DNA is TGCGCCAGCAGGGTTGAAGGACAAGCTTTCTTT. This sequence encodes CASRVEGQAFF.

This clonotype appeared many times. The V call is TRBV5-1, the J call TRBJ2-7; TRBD1 might be the D (8 bases). The CDR3 spans 14 residues. V gave up 0 bases and J gave up 4 bases, with 11 bases separating them. Germline V gene sequence: CDR1 SGHRS, CDR2 YFSETQ. The CDR3 region is CASSLDRGGYEQYF. The CDR3 nucleotides are TGCGCCAGCAGCTTGGACAGGGGGGGTTACGAGCAGTACTTC.

The chain links TRBV5-1 to TRBJ2-7; tentatively, D is TRBD1 or TRBD2 (5 bases each). Germline V CDR1 and CDR2: SGHRS, YFSETQ. The CDR3 loop spans 14 amino acids. The V gene lost 5 bases and the J gene lost 4 bases, with 16 bases spanning the gap. The chain's CDR3 is CASSSIPGTYEQYF. CDR3 sequence (DNA): TGCGCCAGCAGTTCCATTCCCGGGACGTACGAGCAGTACTTC.

V is TRBV20-1 and J is TRBJ2-3, with 10 bases aligning to TRBD1. The V gene's germline CDR1 is DFQATT and CDR2 SNEGSKA (reference sequence). V shed 4 bases and J 2 bases; nucleotides not matched to a gene: 3. The CDR3 is 14 residues long. CDR3 sequence reads: CSAMDRGDTDTQYF. The DNA for the CDR3 is TGCAGTGCTATGGACAGGGGGGACACAGATACGCAGTATTTT.

For this clonotype: The junction departs from germline at one end; a sequencing error may be responsible. The rearrangement uses TRBV12-5 and TRBJ2-1; D remains ambiguous. Germline V gene lookup returns CDR1 LGHNT and CDR2 FRNRAP. The CDR3 loop spans 15 amino acids. The CDR3 nucleotides are TGTGCTAGTGGTCCCACTGGAAGCTCCTACAATGGGCAGTTCTTC. Its protein is CASGPTGSSYNGQFF.

In this sample, this clonotype turned up many times. V usage is TRBV29-1 and J usage is TRBJ2-7, with 10 bases lining up with TRBD1. The V gene's germline CDR1 is SQVTM and CDR2 ANQGSEA. V was clipped by 5 bases and J by 2 bases; unmatched bases: 3. There are 13 residues in the CDR3. The CDR3 coding sequence is TGCAGCGTTCTAGGGACAGGGGCCTACGAGCAGTACTTC. Its translation: CSVLGTGAYEQYF.

The rearrangement links TRBV2 to TRBJ2-5; possibly TRBD2 for D (5 bases). The CDR3 has 15 amino acids. With 2 bases removed from V and 4 bases from J, the gap between germline ends came to 14 bases. Germline V gene sequence: CDR1 SNHLY, CDR2 FYNNEI. The CDR3 protein is CASSESPVAGETQYF. CDR3 nucleotides: TGTGCCAGCAGTGAATCTCCCGTGGCGGGAGAGACCCAGTACTTC.